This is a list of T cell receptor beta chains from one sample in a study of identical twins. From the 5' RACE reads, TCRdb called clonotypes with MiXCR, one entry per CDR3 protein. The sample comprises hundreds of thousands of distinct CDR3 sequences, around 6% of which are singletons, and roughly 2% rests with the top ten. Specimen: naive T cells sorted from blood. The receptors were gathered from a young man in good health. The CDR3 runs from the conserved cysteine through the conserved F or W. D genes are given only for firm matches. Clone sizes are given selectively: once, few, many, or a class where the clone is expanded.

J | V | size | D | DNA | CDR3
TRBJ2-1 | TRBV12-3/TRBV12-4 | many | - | TGTGCCAGCACCCCTGGTTGGGTGGGCAACGAGCAGTTCTTC | CASTPGWVGNEQFF
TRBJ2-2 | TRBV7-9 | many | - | TGTGCCAGCAGCTTAATGACAACGAACACCGGGGAGCTGTTTTTT | CASSLMTTNTGELFF
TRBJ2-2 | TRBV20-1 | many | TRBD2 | TGCAGTGCTTCCCGACTAGCGGTCACCGGGGAGCTGTTTTTT | CSASRLAVTGELFF
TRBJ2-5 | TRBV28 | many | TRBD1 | TGTGCCAGCATCACAGCCGGGACAGGTCCGTACTTC | CASITAGTGPYF
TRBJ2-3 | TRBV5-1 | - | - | TGCGCCAGCACCGACTTAACAGATAGCACAGATACGCAGTATTTT | CASTDLTDSTDTQYF
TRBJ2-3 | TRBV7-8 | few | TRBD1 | TGTGCCAGCAGCTTAGTGGGACAGGGCCCCACAGATACGCAGTATTTT | CASSLVGQGPTDTQYF
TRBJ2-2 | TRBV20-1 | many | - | TGCAGTGCTGCGGGGCTGAACACCGGGGAGCTGTTTTTT | CSAAGLNTGELFF
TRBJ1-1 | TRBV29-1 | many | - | TGCAGCGTTGAAGGCGGACAGCCGAACACTGAAGCTTTCTTT | CSVEGGQPNTEAFF
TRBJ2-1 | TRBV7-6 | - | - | TGTGCCAGCAGCTTTTCGCTTGGCAATGAGCAGTTCTTC | CASSFSLGNEQFF
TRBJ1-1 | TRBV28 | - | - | TGTGCCAGCAGTTTGTTGGGGGGGGCGGCTTTCTTT | CASSLLGGAAFF
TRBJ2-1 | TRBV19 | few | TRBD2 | TGTGCCAGTAGTGCGGTGGCGGGAGGGCCCCCCTACAATGAGCAGTTCTTC | CASSAVAGGPPYNEQFF
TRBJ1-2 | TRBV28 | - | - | TGTGCCAGCAAGCAACCGGAACAGACTAACTATGGCTACACCTTC | CASKQPEQTNYGYTF
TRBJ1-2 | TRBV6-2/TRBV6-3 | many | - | TGTGCCAGCAGTTACCCTCTTGGCTACACCTTC | CASSYPLGYTF
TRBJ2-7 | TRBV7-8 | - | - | TGTGCCAGCAGTTCAATTTCCGGGTTGGGGCAGTACTTC | CASSSISGLGQYF
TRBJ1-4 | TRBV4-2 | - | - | TGTGCCAGCAGCCTCACGGGGGGAGGGAATGAAAAACTGTTTTTT | CASSLTGGGNEKLFF
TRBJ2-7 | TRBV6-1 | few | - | TGTGCCAGCAGTCCCCTGTCCAGGGGATGGTGGAGCGAGCAGTACTTC | CASSPLSRGWWSEQYF
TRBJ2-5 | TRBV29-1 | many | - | TGCAGCGTTGACGGGGGCGTTGGGCAAGAGACCCAGTACTTC | CSVDGGVGQETQYF
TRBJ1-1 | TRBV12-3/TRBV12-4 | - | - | TGTGCCAGCAGTCCCCAGCTACTTTACACTGAAGCTTTCTTT | CASSPQLLYTEAFF
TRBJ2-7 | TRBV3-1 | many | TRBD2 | TGTGCCAGCAGCCACGGGGGACTATACGAGCAGTACTTC | CASSHGGLYEQYF
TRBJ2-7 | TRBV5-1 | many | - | TGCGCCAGCAGCTTGGTTGTAGCGGAGGGCTACGAGCAGTACTTC | CASSLVVAEGYEQYF
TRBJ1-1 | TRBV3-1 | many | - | TGTGCCAGCACCCCACCAGGGGATCGGCATCCTTTCTTT | CASTPPGDRHPFF
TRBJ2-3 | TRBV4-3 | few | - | TGCGCCAGCAGCCAATTAAGGCTCCGGGACCCCGAGGCAGATACGCAGTATTTT | CASSQLRLRDPEADTQYF
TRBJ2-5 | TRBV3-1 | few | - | TGTGCCAGCAGTGAAACTTCGTGGGGGAAGGGGGAGACCCAGTACTTC | CASSETSWGKGETQYF
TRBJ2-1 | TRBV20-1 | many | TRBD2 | TGCAGTGCTAGTCCCAGCGGGAGGAGAAATGAGCAGTTCTTC | CSASPSGRRNEQFF
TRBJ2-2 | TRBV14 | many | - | TGTGCCAGCAGCCAGGACTGGCTAAACACCGGGGAGCTGTTTTTT | CASSQDWLNTGELFF
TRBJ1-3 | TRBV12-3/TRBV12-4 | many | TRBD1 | TGTGCCAGCAGTCGTCCCGGGACAGTCGGAAACACCATATATTTT | CASSRPGTVGNTIYF
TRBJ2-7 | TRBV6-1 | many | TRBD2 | TGTGCCAGCAGCCAGGGAGTTGGGGGGGCCTACGAGCAGTACTTC | CASSQGVGGAYEQYF
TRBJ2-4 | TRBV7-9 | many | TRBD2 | TGTGCCAGCAGCTTAACTGGGGGGGTGGCATTGAACATTCAGTACTTC | CASSLTGGVALNIQYF
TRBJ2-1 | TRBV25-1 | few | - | TGTGCCAGCAGTGAATATGGGGGACTTAACAATGAGCAGTTCTTC | CASSEYGGLNNEQFF
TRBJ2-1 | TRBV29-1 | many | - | TGCAGCGTTGAAGGCGGAGCAAACACCCGCTCCTACAATGAGCAGTTCTTC | CSVEGGANTRSYNEQFF
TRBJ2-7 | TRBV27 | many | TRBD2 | TGTGCCAGCAGTTTATTGGTCGCGGGAGCGTCCTACGAGCAGTACTTC | CASSLLVAGASYEQYF
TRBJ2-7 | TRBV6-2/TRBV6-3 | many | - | TGTGCCAGCACCACCTCTAAGGAGCAGTACTTC | CASTTSKEQYF
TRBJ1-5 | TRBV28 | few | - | TGTGCCAGCAGTTTATCCGTGGACCCTCGGGCTCAGCCCCAGCATTTT | CASSLSVDPRAQPQHF
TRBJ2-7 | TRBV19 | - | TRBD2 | TGTGCCAGTAGTATCGGACTAGCGGGATCTAAGAAGCAGTGCTTC | CASSIGLAGSKKQCF
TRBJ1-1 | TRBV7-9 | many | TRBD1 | TGTGCCAGCAGCAGACAGGGCGGCACTGAAGCTTTCTTT | CASSRQGGTEAFF
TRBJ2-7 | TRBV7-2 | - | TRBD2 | TGTGCCAGCAGCTTAGGCCCCCTAGCGGGAGTCTACGAGCAGTACTTC | CASSLGPLAGVYEQYF
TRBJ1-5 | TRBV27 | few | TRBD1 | TGTGCCACCAGGGGGATCAATCAGCCCCAGCATTTT | CATRGINQPQHF
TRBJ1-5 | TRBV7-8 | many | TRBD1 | TGTGCCAGCAGCTTAAGACAGGGAGGCACTCAGCCCCAGCATTTT | CASSLRQGGTQPQHF
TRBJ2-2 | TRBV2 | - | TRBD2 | TGTGCCAGCAGTGAAGAATTAATTGGTAGCGGGAGTATGGCCGGGGAGCTGTTTTTT | CASSEELIGSGSMAGELFF
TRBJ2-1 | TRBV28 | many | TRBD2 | TGTGCCGCGGGGGGAGGGTTCAATGAGCAGTTCTTC | CAAGGGFNEQFF
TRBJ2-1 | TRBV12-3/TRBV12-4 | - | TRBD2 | TGTGCCACCCTCGGGACTAGCGGGAGATCAAGAGTCGATGAGCAGTTCTTC | CATLGTSGRSRVDEQFF
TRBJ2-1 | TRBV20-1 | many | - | TGCAGTGCTAGAGATCGGGGCCACTTCAATGAGCAGTTCTTC | CSARDRGHFNEQFF
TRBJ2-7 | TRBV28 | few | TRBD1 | TGTGCCAGCAGCACGATGGGACAGGGGGCTGGCGAGCAGTACTTC | CASSTMGQGAGEQYF
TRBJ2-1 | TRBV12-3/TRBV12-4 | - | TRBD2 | TGTGCCAGCACCGCGACTAGCGGGAGGAAAGGGGGGCAGTTCTTC | CASTATSGRKGGQFF
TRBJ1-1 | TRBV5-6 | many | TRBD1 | TGTGCCAGCAGCGGGACAGGGGGCGGTGCTTTCTTT | CASSGTGGGAFF
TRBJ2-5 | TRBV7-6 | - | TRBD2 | TGTGCCAGCAGCTTAGCAGGGACTAGCGTCGCAAGGGTACGGCAAGAGACCCAGTACTTC | CASSLAGTSVARVRQETQYF